The 10 T cell receptor beta chains listed next were all sequenced from one sample in a study of neurological immune-mediated disorders. A single record per CDR3 protein comes from TCRdb applying MiXCR to the 5' RACE reads. In the table there are 80,000 to 85,000 distinct CDR3 sequences, around 2.6% of which are singletons. The sample comprised PBMCs. These receptors were collected from a woman aged 30 to 39 with multiple sclerosis.

This clonotype showed up many times. This chain connects TRBV29-1 to TRBJ2-1, with 7 bases matching TRBD2. Germline loops: CDR1 SQVTM, CDR2 ANQGSEA. The CDR3 is 13 residues long. Unmatched junction bases numbered 3, after V lost 6 bases and J lost 1 base. CDR3 DNA sequence: TGCAGCGTAGGAGCGGGGTCCTACAATGAGCAGTTCTTC. The encoded protein is CSVGAGSYNEQFF.

This clonotype has more than one count but fewer than ten. This clone may be a read error of a much larger clone one base away. V gene TRBV20-1 combines with J gene TRBJ1-6; a weak D match, TRBD1 (5 bases). CDR3 length: 13 amino acids. Germline CDR1 is DFQATT and CDR2 is SNEGSKA (reference sequence). The CDR3 is CSASPGPNSPLNF. Written as DNA, the CDR3 is TGCAGTGCTAGCCCAGGGCCTAATTCACCCCTCAACTTT.

This clonotype was found many times. V gene TRBV7-9 combines with J gene TRBJ2-5; D call uncertain. The CDR3 has 15 residues. V was cut by 5 bases and J by 5 bases, with 18 bases left in between. Germline V gene sequence: CDR1 SEHNR, CDR2 FQNEAQ (reference sequence). The DNA of the CDR3 is TGTGCCAGCAGCCCTGGGCAGGAAGCAGCGGAGACCCAGTACTTC. Its protein product is CASSPGQEAAETQYF. The whole variable domain, remainder taken from reference TRBV7-9 and TRBJ2-5, is DTGVSQNPRHKITKRGQNVTFRCDPISEHNRLYWYRQTLGQGPEFLTYFQNEAQLEKSRLLSDRFSAERPKGSFSTLEIQRTEQGDSAMYLCASSPGQEAAETQYFGPGTRLLVL.

Many counts were recorded for this clonotype. The chain couples TRBV20-1 to TRBJ1-5; D gene unclear. The CDR3 spans 12 residues. From germline, CDR1 is DFQATT and CDR2 SNEGSKA (reference sequence). V lost 0 bases, J lost 8 bases, and 8 bases lay in between. CDR3 region: CSARDLFEPQHF. CDR3 nucleotides: TGCAGTGCTAGAGATCTTTTTGAGCCCCAGCATTTT.

At least ten counts were recorded for this clonotype. The chain links TRBV7-3 to TRBJ1-1, with D possibly matching TRBD1 (5 bases). Germline V lookup: CDR1 SGHTA, CDR2 FQGTGA. V was clipped by 2 bases and J by 4 bases, with 11 bases between them. The CDR3 sequence is 14 residues long. The chain's CDR3 is CASSLQGTVTEAFF. The CDR3 nucleotides read TGTGCCAGCAGCTTACAGGGTACCGTCACTGAAGCTTTCTTT.

This clonotype was seen at least ten times. The chain is built from TRBV29-1 and TRBJ1-5; D may be TRBD1 (5 bases). Germline CDR1 and CDR2: SQVTM and ANQGSEA. The CDR3 covers 13 residues. Trimming took off 6 bases at V and 9 bases at J, with 18 bases between the two ends. The CDR3 DNA reads as TGCAGCGTGTGGACACCCTCGGAGGGGCCCCAGCATTTT. This sequence encodes CSVWTPSEGPQHF.

This clonotype was recorded many times. The chain uses TRBV29-1 and TRBJ2-7; unclear D gene. V gave up 2 bases and J gave up 0 bases, with 17 bases separating them. CDR1 and CDR2 from the germline V gene are SQVTM and ANQGSEA. The CDR3 runs 16 residues. The CDR3 here is CSVETERGLSSYEQYF. CDR3 nucleotides: TGCAGCGTTGAAACGGAACGCGGTCTCAGCTCCTACGAGCAGTACTTC.

This clonotype was observed many times. This chain links TRBV5-1 with TRBJ2-3; 11 bases align to TRBD2. The CDR3 contains 15 residues. After removal of 7 bases from V and 3 bases from J, the junction contained 7 bases not matched to a gene. Germline lookup yields CDR1 SGHRS and CDR2 YFSETQ. The CDR3, as DNA: TGCGCCAGCCAGATTAGCGGGAGGGAGACAGATACGCAGTATTTT. Its translation is CASQISGRETDTQYF.

This clonotype was seen ten or more times. The genes are TRBV3-1 and TRBJ2-4; the D is unclear. The V and J ends lost 1 base and 6 bases respectively, with 10 bases between them. CDR1 LGHDT and CDR2 YNNKEL come from the germline V gene (reference sequence). The CDR3 is made up of 14 amino acids. CDR3 DNA: TGTGCCAGCAGCCAAGTGGCAGGACGAAACATTCAGTACTTC. Encoded protein: CASSQVAGRNIQYF.

This clonotype was detected ten times or more. The rearrangement joins TRBV6-2 or TRBV6-3 to TRBJ1-5; D might be TRBD1 (5 bases). The germline V and J ends were trimmed by 0 bases and 5 bases, with 11 bases remaining between them. The CDR3 is made up of 15 amino acids. The germline V gene encodes CDR1 MNHEY and CDR2 SVGEGT. CDR3 in amino acids: CASSYSGGTDQPQHF. The CDR3 DNA reads as TGTGCCAGCAGTTACTCGGGGGGTACGGATCAGCCCCAGCATTTT.